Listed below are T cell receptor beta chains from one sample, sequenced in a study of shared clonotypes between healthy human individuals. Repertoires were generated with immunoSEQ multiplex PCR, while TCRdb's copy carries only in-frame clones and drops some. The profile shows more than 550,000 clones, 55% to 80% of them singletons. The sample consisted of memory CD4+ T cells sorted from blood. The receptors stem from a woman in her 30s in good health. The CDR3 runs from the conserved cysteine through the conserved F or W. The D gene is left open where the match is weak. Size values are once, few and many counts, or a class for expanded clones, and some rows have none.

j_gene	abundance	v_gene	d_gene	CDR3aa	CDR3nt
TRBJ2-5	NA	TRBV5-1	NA	CASSLATSGIEETQYF	TGCGCCAGCAGCTTGGCGACTTCCGGAATAGAAGAGACCCAGTACTTC
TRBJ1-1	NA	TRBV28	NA	CASRRFRDTEAFF	TGTGCCAGCAGGAGGTTCAGGGACACTGAAGCTTTCTTT
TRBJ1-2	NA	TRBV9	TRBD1	CASSAVTTGSYGYTF	TGTGCCAGCAGCGCCGTCACGACAGGGAGCTATGGCTACACCTTC
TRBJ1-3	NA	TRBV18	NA	CASSPVTGNTIYF	TGTGCCAGCTCACCGGTCACTGGAAACACCATATATTTT
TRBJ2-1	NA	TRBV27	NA	CASSLQGPYNEQFF	TGTGCCAGCAGTTTACAGGGGCCCTACAATGAGCAGTTCTTC
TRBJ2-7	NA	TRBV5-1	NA	CASSLGLQVSYEQYF	TGCGCCAGCAGCTTAGGTTTACAGGTTTCCTACGAGCAGTACTTC
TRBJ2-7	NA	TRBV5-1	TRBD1	CASSLGTEPYEQYF	TGCGCCAGCAGCTTAGGGACAGAACCCTACGAGCAGTACTTC
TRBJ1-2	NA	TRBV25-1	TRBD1	CASSEGRGGIYGYTF	TGTGCCAGCAGTGAAGGAAGAGGGGGCATCTATGGCTACACCTTC
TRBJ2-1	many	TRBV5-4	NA	CASSLPSENSEQFF	TGTGCCAGCAGCTTGCCTAGCGAAAACAGTGAGCAGTTCTTC
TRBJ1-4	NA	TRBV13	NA	CASSSKARGNEKLFF	TGTGCCAGCAGTTCCAAGGCTAGGGGGAACGAAAAACTGTTTTTT
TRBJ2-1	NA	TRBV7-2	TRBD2	CASSSSSAGVLEQFF	TGTGCCAGCAGCTCCAGTTCGGCGGGAGTACTTGAGCAGTTCTTC
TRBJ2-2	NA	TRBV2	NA	CASSVTGTGVRTGELFF	TGTGCCAGCAGTGTTACTGGGACGGGGGTGAGGACCGGGGAGCTGTTTTTT
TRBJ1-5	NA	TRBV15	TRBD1	CATSHRDSQPQHF	TGTGCCACCAGCCACAGGGACAGTCAGCCCCAGCATTTT
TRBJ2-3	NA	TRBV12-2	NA	CASRPWTSGSADTQYF	TGTGCAAGTCGCCCCTGGACTAGCGGGAGTGCAGATACGCAGTATTTT
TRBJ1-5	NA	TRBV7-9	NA	CASSLITQTNQPQHF	TGTGCCAGCAGCTTAATCACCCAGACCAATCAGCCCCAGCATTTT
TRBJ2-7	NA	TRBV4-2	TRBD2	CATSLGSGRSEQYF	TGTGCCACCTCCTTGGGCAGCGGGAGGAGCGAGCAGTACTTC
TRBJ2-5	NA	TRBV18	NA	CASSPGETQYF	TGTGCCAGCTCACCAGGAGAGACCCAGTACTTC
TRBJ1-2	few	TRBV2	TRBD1	CASSTGGSNYGYTF	TGTGCCAGCAGTACAGGGGGAAGTAACTATGGCTACACCTTC
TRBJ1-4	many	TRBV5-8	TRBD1	CASSFQRGRLNEKLFF	TGTGCCAGCAGCTTCCAGAGGGGGCGTTTGAATGAAAAACTGTTTTTT
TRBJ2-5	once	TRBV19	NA	CASRAGTAQETQYF	TGTGCCAGTAGGGCAGGGACGGCCCAAGAGACCCAGTACTTC
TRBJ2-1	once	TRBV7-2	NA	CASSPVFNEQFF	TGTGCCAGCAGCCCAGTTTTCAATGAGCAGTTCTTC
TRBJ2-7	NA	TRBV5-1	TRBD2	CASSLDLAGGQSYEQYF	TGCGCCAGCAGCTTGGACTTAGCGGGAGGTCAATCCTACGAGCAGTACTTC
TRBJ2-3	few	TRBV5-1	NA	CASSLNLALGADTQYF	TGCGCCAGCAGCCTGAATCTAGCGCTTGGGGCAGATACGCAGTATTTT
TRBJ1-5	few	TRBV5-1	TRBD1	CASSSGQGSNQPQHF	TGCGCCAGCAGCTCGGGACAGGGGAGCAATCAGCCCCAGCATTTT
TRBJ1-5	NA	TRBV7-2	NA	CASSPNTNQPQHF	TGTGCCAGCAGCCCGAACACTAATCAGCCCCAGCATTTT
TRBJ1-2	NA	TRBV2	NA	CAPGDTANYGYTF	TGTGCCCCCGGGGACACCGCTAACTATGGCTACACCTTC
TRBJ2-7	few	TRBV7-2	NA	CASSVARTAYEQYF	TGTGCCAGCAGCGTGGCTAGGACAGCCTACGAGCAGTACTTC
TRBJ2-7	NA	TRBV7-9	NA	CASSLAHEQYF	TGTGCCAGCAGTTTAGCCCACGAGCAGTACTTC
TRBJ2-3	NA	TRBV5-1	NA	CASSATTDTQYF	TGCGCCAGCAGCGCGACTACAGATACGCAGTATTTT
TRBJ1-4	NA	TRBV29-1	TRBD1	CSVTDRVSYEKLFF	TGCAGCGTCACGGACAGGGTGAGTTATGAAAAACTGTTTTTT
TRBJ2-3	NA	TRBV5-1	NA	CASTPGHSTDTQYF	TGCGCCAGTACCCCGGGACACTCCACAGATACGCAGTATTTT
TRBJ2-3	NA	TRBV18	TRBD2	CASSPVLAGTDTQYF	TGTGCCAGCTCACCGGTATTAGCGGGAACAGATACGCAGTATTTT
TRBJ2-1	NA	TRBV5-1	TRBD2	CASSSRREAYNEQFF	TGCGCCAGCAGCTCGCGACGGGAGGCCTACAATGAGCAGTTCTTC
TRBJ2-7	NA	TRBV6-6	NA	CASSLGYEQYF	TGTGCCAGCAGTTTGGGCTACGAGCAGTACTTC
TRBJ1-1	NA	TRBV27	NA	CASREGGQPEAFF	TGTGCCAGCAGGGAGGGGGGCCAACCTGAAGCTTTCTTT
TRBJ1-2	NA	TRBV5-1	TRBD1	CASSLEEGAGYGYTF	TGCGCCAGCAGCTTGGAAGAGGGGGCCGGGTATGGCTACACCTTC
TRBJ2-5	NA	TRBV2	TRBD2	CASSDGLAGHYSQETQYF	TGTGCCAGCAGTGATGGGCTAGCGGGACATTATTCTCAAGAGACCCAGTACTTC
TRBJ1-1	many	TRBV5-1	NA	CASSFSVRNTEAFF	TGCGCCAGCAGCTTCTCAGTTAGGAACACTGAAGCTTTCTTT
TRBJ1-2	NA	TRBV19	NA	CASSPGPSYGYTF	TGTGCCAGTAGCCCGGGACCGAGCTATGGCTACACCTTC
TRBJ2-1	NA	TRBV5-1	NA	CASSWGTSNEQFF	TGCGCCAGCAGCTGGGGCACTAGCAATGAGCAGTTCTTC
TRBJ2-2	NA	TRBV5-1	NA	CASSLDGWTNTGELFF	TGCGCCAGCAGCTTGGATGGGTGGACGAACACCGGGGAGCTGTTTTTT
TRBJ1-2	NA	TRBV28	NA	CASRTTLGVLGGYTF	TGTGCCAGCAGAACCACCTTAGGGGTGTTAGGTGGCTACACCTTC
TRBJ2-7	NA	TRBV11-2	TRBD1	CASSADRGYEQYF	TGTGCCAGCAGCGCCGACAGGGGCTACGAGCAGTACTTC
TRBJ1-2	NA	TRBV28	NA	CASTFPGGANYGYTF	TGTGCCAGCACGTTTCCGGGGGGCGCTAACTATGGCTACACCTTC
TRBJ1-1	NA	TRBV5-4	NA	CASSLETDRSTEAFF	TGTGCCAGCAGCTTGGAGACAGATCGTAGCACTGAAGCTTTCTTT
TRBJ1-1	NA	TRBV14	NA	CASSQGSGSSEAFF	TGTGCCAGCAGCCAAGGCAGCGGTAGTTCTGAAGCTTTCTTT
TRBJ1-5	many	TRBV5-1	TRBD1	CASSLGDRVGDSNQPQHF	TGCGCCAGCAGCTTGGGCGACAGGGTCGGGGATAGCAATCAGCCCCAGCATTTT
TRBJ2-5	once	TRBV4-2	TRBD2	CASSPGTSGRTGETQYF	TGTGCCAGCAGCCCCGGGACTAGCGGGAGGACGGGAGAGACCCAGTACTTC